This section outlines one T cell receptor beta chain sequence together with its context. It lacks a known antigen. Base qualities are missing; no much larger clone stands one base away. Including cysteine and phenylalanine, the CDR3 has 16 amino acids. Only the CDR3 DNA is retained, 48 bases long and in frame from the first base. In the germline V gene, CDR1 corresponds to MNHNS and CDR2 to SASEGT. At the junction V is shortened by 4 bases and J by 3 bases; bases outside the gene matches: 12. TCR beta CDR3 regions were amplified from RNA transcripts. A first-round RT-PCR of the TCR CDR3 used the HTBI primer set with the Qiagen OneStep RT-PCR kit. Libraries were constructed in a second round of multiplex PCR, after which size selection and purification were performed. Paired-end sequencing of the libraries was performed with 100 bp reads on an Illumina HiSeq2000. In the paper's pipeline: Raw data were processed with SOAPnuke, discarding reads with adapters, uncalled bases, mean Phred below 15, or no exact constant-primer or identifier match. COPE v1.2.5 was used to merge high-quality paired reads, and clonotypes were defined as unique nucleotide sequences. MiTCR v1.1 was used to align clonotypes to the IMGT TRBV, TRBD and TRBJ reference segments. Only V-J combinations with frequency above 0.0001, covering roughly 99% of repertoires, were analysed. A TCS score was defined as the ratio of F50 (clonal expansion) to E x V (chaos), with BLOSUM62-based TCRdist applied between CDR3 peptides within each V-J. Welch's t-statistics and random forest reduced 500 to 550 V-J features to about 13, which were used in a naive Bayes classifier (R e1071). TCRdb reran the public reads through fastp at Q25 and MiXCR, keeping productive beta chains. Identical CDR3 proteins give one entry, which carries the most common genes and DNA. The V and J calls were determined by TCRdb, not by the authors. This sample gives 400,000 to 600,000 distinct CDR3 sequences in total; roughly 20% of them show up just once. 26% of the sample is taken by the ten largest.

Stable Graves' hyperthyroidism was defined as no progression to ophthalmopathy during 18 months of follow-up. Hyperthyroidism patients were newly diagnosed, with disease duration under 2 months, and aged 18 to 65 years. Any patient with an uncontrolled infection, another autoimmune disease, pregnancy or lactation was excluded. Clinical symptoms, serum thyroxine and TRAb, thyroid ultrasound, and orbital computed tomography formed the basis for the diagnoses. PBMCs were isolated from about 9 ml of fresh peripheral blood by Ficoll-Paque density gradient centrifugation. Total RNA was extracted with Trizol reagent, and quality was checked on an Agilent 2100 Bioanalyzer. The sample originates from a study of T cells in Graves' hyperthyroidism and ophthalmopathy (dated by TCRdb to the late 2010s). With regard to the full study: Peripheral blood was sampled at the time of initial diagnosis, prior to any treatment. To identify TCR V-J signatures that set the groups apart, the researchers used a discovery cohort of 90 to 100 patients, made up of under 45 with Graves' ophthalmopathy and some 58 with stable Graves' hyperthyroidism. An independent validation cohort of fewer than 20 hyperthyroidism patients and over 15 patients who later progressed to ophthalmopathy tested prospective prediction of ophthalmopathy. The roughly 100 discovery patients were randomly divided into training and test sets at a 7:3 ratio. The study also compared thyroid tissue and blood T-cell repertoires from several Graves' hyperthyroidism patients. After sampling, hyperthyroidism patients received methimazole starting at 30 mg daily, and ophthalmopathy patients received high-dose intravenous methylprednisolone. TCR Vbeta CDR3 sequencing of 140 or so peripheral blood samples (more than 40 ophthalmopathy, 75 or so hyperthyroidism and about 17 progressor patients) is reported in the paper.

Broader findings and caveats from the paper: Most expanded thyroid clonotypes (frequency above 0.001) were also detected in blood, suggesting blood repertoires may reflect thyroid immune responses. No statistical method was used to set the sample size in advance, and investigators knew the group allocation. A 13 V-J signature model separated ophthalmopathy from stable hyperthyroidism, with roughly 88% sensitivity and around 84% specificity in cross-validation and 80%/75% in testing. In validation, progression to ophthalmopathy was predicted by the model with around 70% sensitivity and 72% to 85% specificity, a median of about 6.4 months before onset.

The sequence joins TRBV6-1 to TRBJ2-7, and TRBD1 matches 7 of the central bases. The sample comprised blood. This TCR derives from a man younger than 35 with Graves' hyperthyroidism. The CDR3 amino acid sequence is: CASSGRRTGQDYEQYF. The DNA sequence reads TGTGCCAGCAGTGGTCGAAGGACAGGCCAAGACTACGAGCAGTACTTC.